This T cell receptor (beta chain) was captured in a study of PD-1 blockade in classical Hodgkin lymphoma. CDR1 and CDR2 (germline): SGHDT, YYEEEE. V lost 0 bases and J lost 2, with 11 bases in between. The CDR3 totals 15 residues. On this clone: The antigen is undetermined.

Produced via immunoSEQ multiplex PCR; TCRdb's table is partial and in-frame only. Here the sample spans roughly 64,000 clones, under 95% being singletons. Study conclusions and caveats: Repertoires differed for reasons still undefined, possibly disease activity or prior therapy.

Time point of the sample: cycle 4 day 1 (C4D1), after less than 7 weeks of nivolumab. Every single patient, without exception, relapsed after autologous stem cell transplantation, and brentuximab vedotin exposure varied. This TCR came from a human donor with classical Hodgkin lymphoma. V is TRBV5-6 and J is TRBJ1-1; D not resolved. The sample in question was peripheral blood mononuclear cells (PBMCs), obtained before the fourth cycle of nivolumab. The CDR3 nucleotides are TGTGCCAGCAGCTTGGACAGAGCCGTTAACACTGAAGCTTTCTTT. It specifies CASSLDRAVNTEAFF.